This is a list of T cell receptor beta chains from one sample in a study of neurological immune-mediated disorders. In TCRdb, the 5' RACE reads were re-called with MiXCR into one record per CDR3 protein. The sample has some 65,000 distinct CDR3 sequences; about 4% are singletons. Sequencing was carried out using PBMCs. These receptors were collected from a man aged 50 to 60 with multiple sclerosis. Each CDR3 is given with its conserved first and last residue. Fields, in order: J gene, V gene, clone size, D gene, CDR3 DNA, CDR3 protein. The D gene is left open where the match is weak. Clone size, where shown, is once, few, many, or a class for clones that have expanded.

>TRBJ2-1|TRBV20-1|many|TRBD2
TGCAGTGCTAGAGAAGCGACCGGGACTAGCGGGGGCGTTTCCTACAATGAGCAGTTCTTC
CSAREATGTSGGVSYNEQFF
>TRBJ1-5|TRBV11-2|many|TRBD1
TGTGCCAGCAGCTTACAGGGGGCCAGTCAGCCCCAGCATTTT
CASSLQGASQPQHF
>TRBJ1-1|TRBV19|many|NA
TGTGCCAGTAGTAGGGGAAATGAAGCTTTCTTT
CASSRGNEAFF
>TRBJ2-4|TRBV15|many|NA
TGTGCCACCAGCAGAATGTTGTCGAGATTTCTAGCCAAAAACATTCAGTACTTC
CATSRMLSRFLAKNIQYF
>TRBJ1-1|TRBV5-1|many|TRBD1
TGCGCCAGCAGCCCCTCACAGGGGGGGAACACTGAAGCTTTCTTT
CASSPSQGGNTEAFF
>TRBJ2-2|TRBV12-3/TRBV12-4|many|TRBD2
TGTGCCAGCAGTGGGGGTGTGGGAGGGACCGGGGAGCTGTTTTTT
CASSGGVGGTGELFF
>TRBJ2-1|TRBV10-2|many|TRBD2
TGCGCCAGCAGTTTCCCCCTAGCGGGGGTAAACAATGAGCAGTTCTTC
CASSFPLAGVNNEQFF
>TRBJ1-1|TRBV5-1|many|TRBD1
TGCGCCAGCAGCTTGAAAGGGACAGCGACTGAAGCTTTCTTT
CASSLKGTATEAFF
>TRBJ2-2|TRBV12-3/TRBV12-4|many|NA
TGTGCCAGCAGTTTTAGCGGACGAGGCACCGGGGAGCTGTTTTTT
CASSFSGRGTGELFF
>TRBJ2-2|TRBV7-8|many|TRBD1
TGTGCCAGCAGCTTACCACGCTTCGGACAGGGGTTGAACACCGGGGAGCTGTTTTTT
CASSLPRFGQGLNTGELFF
>TRBJ2-5|TRBV6-2/TRBV6-3|NA|NA
TGTGTCAGCAGACTGCAGACAGTACAAGAGACCCAGTACTTC
CVSRLQTVQETQYF
>TRBJ2-7|TRBV7-2|many|NA
TGTGCCAGCAGCTCCAGGACCGGGGACGAGCAGTACTTC
CASSSRTGDEQYF
>TRBJ2-1|TRBV6-5|many|TRBD1
TGTGCCACACAGAACGGACAGGCCGGGAATGAGCAGTTCTTC
CATQNGQAGNEQFF